These T cell receptor beta chains were read from a single sample in a study of early T cells in non-severe SARS-CoV-2 infection. Using its own MiXCR run on the 5' RACE reads, TCRdb lists one record per CDR3 protein. The table shows tens of thousands of distinct CDR3 sequences, with 10% to 15% occurring only once. Sequencing was done on a sample of whole blood. The receptors shown here come from an adult who was a healthcare worker with PCR-confirmed SARS-CoV-2 infection or an uninfected control (not recorded which). Each CDR3 is given without its conserved first and last residue.

V gene,J gene,CDR3 protein
TRBV7-2,TRBJ2-7,ASSISSRDRGREQY
TRBV7-8,TRBJ1-5,ASSPRTGQPQH
TRBV11-2,TRBJ2-7,ASSLGSGRPYEQY
TRBV18,TRBJ2-3,ASSQISDTQY
TRBV7-9,TRBJ1-4,ASSSGTVNEKLF
TRBV30,TRBJ1-1,AWSATGGWNTEAF
TRBV18,TRBJ1-1,ASSPAGQMNTEAF
TRBV10-1,TRBJ2-5,ASSESTSGGLRETQY
TRBV3-1,TRBJ2-2,AARRAGANTGELF
TRBV7-9,TRBJ2-2,ASSPDGGFTGELF
TRBV7-8,TRBJ2-7,ASSTGTSTYEQY
TRBV7-9,TRBJ2-3,ASSPRASTDTQY
TRBV7-2,TRBJ2-1,TSSLGGNEQF
TRBV4-1,TRBJ2-1,ASSQGLAGSFNEQF
TRBV10-1,TRBJ2-1,ASTMDRGSNEQF
TRBV6-2/TRBV6-3,TRBJ1-5,ASGPPLYSNQPQH
TRBV30,TRBJ2-2,AWSVPFGGWELF
TRBV28,TRBJ2-3,ASSLFRDSRGDTQY
TRBV12-3/TRBV12-4,TRBJ2-1,ASSPGTSGSNEQF
TRBV15,TRBJ2-4,ATSRVGGKDPKNIQY
TRBV7-3,TRBJ2-7,ASSAGAANEQY
TRBV5-4,TRBJ2-7,ASAFVISAGVSEQY
TRBV5-1,TRBJ2-3,ASSPRTSGGRPDTQY
TRBV20-1,TRBJ2-7,SAERDSYEQY
TRBV29-1,TRBJ1-2,SDHRTLPDYGYT
TRBV29-1,TRBJ2-3,SVPTSGTTDTQY
TRBV20-1,TRBJ2-3,SARDMLAGPTDTQY
TRBV11-2,TRBJ2-5,ASSLEAQEKETQY
TRBV21-1,TRBJ2-3,ASSKGLAADTQY
TRBV7-2,TRBJ1-5,ASSLETGTVVQPQH
TRBV29-1,TRBJ1-2,STKASYGYT
TRBV5-6,TRBJ2-3,ASSLPAGGALDTQY
TRBV4-1,TRBJ2-7,ASSQDVREQY
TRBV9,TRBJ2-2,ASSVEGQGGTGELF
TRBV7-9,TRBJ1-4,ASRQGERNEKLF
TRBV27,TRBJ1-1,ASRTGLTEAF
TRBV25-1,TRBJ1-3,ASNGGSGNTIY
TRBV11-2,TRBJ2-1,ASSLRAGNLKSSYNEQF
TRBV7-9,TRBJ2-7,ASSPQGNAEQY
TRBV6-6,TRBJ1-4,ASRPEGRDGNEKLF
TRBV29-1,TRBJ2-7,SVKTWYEQY
TRBV12-3/TRBV12-4,TRBJ2-1,ASSFLAGPSHNEQF
TRBV5-1,TRBJ2-3,ASSRAPLAGVEDTQY
TRBV7-2,TRBJ2-4,ASSLTGLSKQY
TRBV6-5,TRBJ2-3,ASSPLMGGADTQY
TRBV29-1,TRBJ1-1,SVGTQGNTEAF
TRBV10-3,TRBJ1-5,AAGAEYNQPQH
TRBV6-1,TRBJ2-3,ASTNRDTQY
TRBV30,TRBJ2-7,AWSRGQGANEQY
TRBV7-9,TRBJ2-4,ASSLKGAKNIQY
TRBV12-3/TRBV12-4,TRBJ1-1,ASSFGLMNTEAF
TRBV7-6,TRBJ1-5,ASSLSGWQPQH
TRBV6-5,TRBJ1-2,ASGAYYGYT
TRBV6-6,TRBJ1-1,ASRDRQGAGTEAF
TRBV28,TRBJ2-1,ASRLDTSSYNEQF
TRBV6-5,TRBJ2-7,ASSYSGSGYEQY
TRBV10-3,TRBJ2-7,AIGSLRAGHEQY
TRBV19,TRBJ2-1,ASTPDGSYNEQF